The rows below give T cell receptor beta chains drawn from one sample of a study of T cell changes during pregnancy in multiple sclerosis. TCRdb keeps only in-frame clones here, not all; method: immunoSEQ multiplex PCR. The data contain around 63,000 clones, 90% to 95% of them singletons. The material was peripheral blood, obtained in the third trimester of pregnancy. Receptor source: a female donor in good health, enrolled as a control in a pregnancy study. Both conserved end residues are part of each CDR3. Fields, in order: clone size, D gene, V gene, J gene, CDR3 DNA, CDR3 protein. The D gene is left open where the match is weak. Size is omitted from some rows. Given values are once, few, many or a class for expanded clones.

abundance: once
d_gene: NA
v_gene: TRBV6-6
j_gene: TRBJ2-7
CDR3nt: TGTGCCAGCGGGGACATAGTAAAATACGAGCAGTACTTC
CDR3aa: CASGDIVKYEQYF

abundance: once
d_gene: NA
v_gene: TRBV10-1
j_gene: TRBJ1-5
CDR3nt: TGCGCCAGGACACCCACTACAAGGGGGATTAGCAATCAGCCCCAGCATTTT
CDR3aa: CARTPTTRGISNQPQHF

abundance: NA
d_gene: NA
v_gene: TRBV19
j_gene: TRBJ2-3
CDR3nt: TGTGCCAGTAGTGTGAGCCCAAGCACAGATACGCAGTATTTT
CDR3aa: CASSVSPSTDTQYF

abundance: NA
d_gene: NA
v_gene: TRBV5-6
j_gene: TRBJ2-5
CDR3nt: TGTGCCAGCAGCCCAAAGACAGGAAACCAAGAGACCCAGTACTTC
CDR3aa: CASSPKTGNQETQYF

abundance: NA
d_gene: NA
v_gene: TRBV5-1
j_gene: TRBJ2-5
CDR3nt: TGCGCCAGCAGCTTTTTGCGACTAGTCGGGGAGACCCAGTACTTC
CDR3aa: CASSFLRLVGETQYF

abundance: NA
d_gene: TRBD1
v_gene: TRBV27
j_gene: TRBJ1-1
CDR3nt: TGTGCCAGCAGAGGGACAGGGGGCGCGGTAAGTGAAGCTTTCTTT
CDR3aa: CASRGTGGAVSEAFF

abundance: NA
d_gene: TRBD2
v_gene: TRBV6-1
j_gene: TRBJ2-1
CDR3nt: TGTGCCAGCAGTGAAGCGCGGGGGGCCAGCTACAATGAGCAGTTCTTC
CDR3aa: CASSEARGASYNEQFF

abundance: once
d_gene: NA
v_gene: TRBV5-1
j_gene: TRBJ2-7
CDR3nt: TGCGCCAGCAGACTGGGGGCGTCTACGGACGAGCAGTACTTC
CDR3aa: CASRLGASTDEQYF

abundance: NA
d_gene: NA
v_gene: TRBV30
j_gene: TRBJ1-1
CDR3nt: TGTGCCTGGAGACAACAGCCGAACACTGAAGCTTTCTTT
CDR3aa: CAWRQQPNTEAFF

abundance: NA
d_gene: TRBD2
v_gene: TRBV19
j_gene: TRBJ2-1
CDR3nt: TGTGCCAGTAGTATCGGAGATAGCGGGGAGCAGTTCTTC
CDR3aa: CASSIGDSGEQFF

abundance: once
d_gene: NA
v_gene: TRBV6-1
j_gene: TRBJ2-7
CDR3nt: TGTGCCAGCACCAAGAAAGGGACTGGCAGCAACGAGCAGTACTTC
CDR3aa: CASTKKGTGSNEQYF

abundance: NA
d_gene: TRBD1
v_gene: TRBV9
j_gene: TRBJ1-2
CDR3nt: TGTGCCAGCAGCTCACGGGACAGACTGAACTATGGCTACACCTTC
CDR3aa: CASSSRDRLNYGYTF

abundance: NA
d_gene: NA
v_gene: TRBV21-1
j_gene: TRBJ2-7
CDR3nt: TGTGCCAGCAGCAAAGGAGGCCTTGGGACAGGGGCAGACGAGCAGTACTTC
CDR3aa: CASSKGGLGTGADEQYF

abundance: once
d_gene: TRBD2
v_gene: TRBV7-9
j_gene: TRBJ2-7
CDR3nt: TGTGCCAGCAGCCCAGCGGGGGGAATAGAGCAGTACTTC
CDR3aa: CASSPAGGIEQYF

abundance: NA
d_gene: NA
v_gene: TRBV30
j_gene: TRBJ1-5
CDR3nt: TGTGCCTGGAGCGCCGGGGGGCAGAATCAGCCCCAGCATTTT
CDR3aa: CAWSAGGQNQPQHF

abundance: NA
d_gene: TRBD2
v_gene: TRBV19
j_gene: TRBJ2-3
CDR3nt: TGTGCCAGTAGTCCATTAGCGGGAGCGGCGACAGATACGCAGTATTTT
CDR3aa: CASSPLAGAATDTQYF

abundance: NA
d_gene: NA
v_gene: TRBV5-4
j_gene: TRBJ1-4
CDR3nt: TGTGCCAGCAGCGACCGGGGGGTTGAGGGAGAAAAACTGTTTTTT
CDR3aa: CASSDRGVEGEKLFF

abundance: NA
d_gene: NA
v_gene: TRBV21-1
j_gene: TRBJ1-4
CDR3nt: TGTGCCAGCAGCAAACAGGGCCCGGAAAAACTGTTTTTT
CDR3aa: CASSKQGPEKLFF

abundance: NA
d_gene: TRBD1
v_gene: TRBV11-2
j_gene: TRBJ1-2
CDR3nt: TGTGCCAGCAGCTCTATAGGGGGCCCCTTGGGTGGCTACACCTTC
CDR3aa: CASSSIGGPLGGYTF

abundance: NA
d_gene: TRBD1
v_gene: TRBV28
j_gene: TRBJ1-5
CDR3nt: TGTGCCAGCGACAGGACAGGGTGGATGGGCAATCAGCCCCAGCATTTT
CDR3aa: CASDRTGWMGNQPQHF

abundance: NA
d_gene: NA
v_gene: TRBV7-2
j_gene: TRBJ2-7
CDR3nt: TGTGCCAGCAGCCGGACTCCTGGCTCCTACGAGCAGTACTTC
CDR3aa: CASSRTPGSYEQYF

abundance: NA
d_gene: NA
v_gene: TRBV19
j_gene: TRBJ2-7
CDR3nt: TGTGCCAGTAGTATAATAGCGCACTCCTACGAGCAGTACTTC
CDR3aa: CASSIIAHSYEQYF

abundance: NA
d_gene: TRBD2
v_gene: TRBV11-2
j_gene: TRBJ2-7
CDR3nt: TGTGCCAGCAGCTCCCGACTAGCGGGAGGGAGCGAGCAGTACTTC
CDR3aa: CASSSRLAGGSEQYF

abundance: NA
d_gene: NA
v_gene: TRBV19
j_gene: TRBJ2-1
CDR3nt: TGTGCCAGTAGTATGCGGCTAGCTACCGACAATGAGCAGTTCTTC
CDR3aa: CASSMRLATDNEQFF

abundance: NA
d_gene: NA
v_gene: TRBV19
j_gene: TRBJ1-1
CDR3nt: TGTGCCAGTACGGTGGGGGGGGCTGAAGCTTTCTTT
CDR3aa: CASTVGGAEAFF